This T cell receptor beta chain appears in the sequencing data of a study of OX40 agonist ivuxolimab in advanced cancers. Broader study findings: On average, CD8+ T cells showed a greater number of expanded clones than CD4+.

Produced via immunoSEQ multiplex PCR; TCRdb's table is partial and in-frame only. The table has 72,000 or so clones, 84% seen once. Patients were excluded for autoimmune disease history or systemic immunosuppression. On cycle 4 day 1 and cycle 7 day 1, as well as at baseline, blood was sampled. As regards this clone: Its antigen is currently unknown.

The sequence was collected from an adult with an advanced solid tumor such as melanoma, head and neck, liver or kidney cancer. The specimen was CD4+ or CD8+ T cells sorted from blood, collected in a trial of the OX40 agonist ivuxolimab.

CDR3 sequence (DNA): TGTGCCAGCAGCAGCCAGGGTGGGGACACTGAAGCTTTCTTT. Protein product: CASSSQGGDTEAFF. V and J are TRBV9 and TRBJ1-1; D may be TRBD1 (5 bases). CDR3 length: 14 amino acids. V was shortened by 4 bases and J by 3 bases, with 13 bases between the two germline ends. Per germline, CDR1 SGDLS and CDR2 YYNGEE.